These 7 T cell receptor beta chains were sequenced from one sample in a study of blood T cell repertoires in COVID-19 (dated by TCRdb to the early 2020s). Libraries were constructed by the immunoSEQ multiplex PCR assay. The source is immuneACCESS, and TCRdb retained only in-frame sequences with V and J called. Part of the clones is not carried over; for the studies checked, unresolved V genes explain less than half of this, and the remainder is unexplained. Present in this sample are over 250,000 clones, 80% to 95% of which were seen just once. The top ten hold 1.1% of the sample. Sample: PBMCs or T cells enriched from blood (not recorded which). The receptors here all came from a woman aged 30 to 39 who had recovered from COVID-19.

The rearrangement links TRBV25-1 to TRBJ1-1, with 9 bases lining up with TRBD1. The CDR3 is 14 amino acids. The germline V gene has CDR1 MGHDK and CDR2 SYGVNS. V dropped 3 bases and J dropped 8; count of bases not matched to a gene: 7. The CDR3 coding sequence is TGTGCCAGCAGTGACTCAACAGGGGGCGCAGAAGCTTTCTTT. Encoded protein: CASSDSTGGAEAFF.

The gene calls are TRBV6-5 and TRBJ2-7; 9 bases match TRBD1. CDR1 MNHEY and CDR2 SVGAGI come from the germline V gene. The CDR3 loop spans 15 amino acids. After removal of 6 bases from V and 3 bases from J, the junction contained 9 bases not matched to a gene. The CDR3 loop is CASRDPGTGFYEQYF. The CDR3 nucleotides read TGTGCCAGCAGGGACCCGGGGACAGGGTTCTACGAGCAGTACTTC.

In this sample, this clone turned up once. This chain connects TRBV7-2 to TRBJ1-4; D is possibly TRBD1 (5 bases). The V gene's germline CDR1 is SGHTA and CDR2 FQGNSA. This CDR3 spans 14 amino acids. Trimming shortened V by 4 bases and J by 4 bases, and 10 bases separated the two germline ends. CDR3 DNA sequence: TGTGCCAGCAGCTCAGACAGTTATAATGAAAAACTGTTTTTT. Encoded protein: CASSSDSYNEKLFF.

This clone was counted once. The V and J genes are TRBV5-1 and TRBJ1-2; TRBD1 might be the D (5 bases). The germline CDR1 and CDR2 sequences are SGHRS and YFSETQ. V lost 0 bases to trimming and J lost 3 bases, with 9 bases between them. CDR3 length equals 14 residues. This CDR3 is CASSLDRSYYGYTF. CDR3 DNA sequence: TGCGCCAGCAGCTTGGACAGGAGTTACTATGGCTACACCTTC.

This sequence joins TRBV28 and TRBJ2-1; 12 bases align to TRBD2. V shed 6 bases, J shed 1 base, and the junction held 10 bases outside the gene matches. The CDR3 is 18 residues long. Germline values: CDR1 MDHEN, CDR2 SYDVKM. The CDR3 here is CASRRTSGIGGSYNEQFF. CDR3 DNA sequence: TGTGCCAGCAGAAGGACTAGCGGGATTGGGGGGTCCTACAATGAGCAGTTCTTC.

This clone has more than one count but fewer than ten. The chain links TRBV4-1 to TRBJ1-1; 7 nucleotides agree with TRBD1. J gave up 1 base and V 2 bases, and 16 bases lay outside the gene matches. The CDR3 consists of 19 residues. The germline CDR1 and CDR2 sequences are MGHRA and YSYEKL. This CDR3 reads CASSQLLLVTGEGNTEAFF. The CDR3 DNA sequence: TGCGCCAGCAGCCAACTCCTTTTGGTCACAGGGGAAGGGAACACTGAAGCTTTCTTT.

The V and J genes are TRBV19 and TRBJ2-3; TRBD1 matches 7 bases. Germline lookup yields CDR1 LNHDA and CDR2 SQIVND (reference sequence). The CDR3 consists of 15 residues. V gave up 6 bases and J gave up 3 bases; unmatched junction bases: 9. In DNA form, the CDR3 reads TGTGCCAGTAGCCACCGACAGGGTTTTACAGATACGCAGTATTTT. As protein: CASSHRQGFTDTQYF.